This T cell receptor beta chain emerged from a study of vaccination and CD4 T cells after COVID-19. Study summary: Convalescent donors were composed of six males and four females, of whom two were Hispanic. Points from the study as a whole: Median SARS-CoV-2-reactive clonotypes rose from approximately 21 to 38, not significantly.

Treatment described: roughly 11-day PBMC culture with coronavirus spike peptide pools or control peptides (ViraFEST assay). Germline CDR1 is SEHNR and CDR2 is FQNEAQ (reference sequence). J lost 4 bases, V lost 5 bases, and 13 bases had no gene match. This CDR3 is 17 amino acids long. An Oncomine TCR Beta short-read assay was used to sequence the DNA from cultured CD4+ T cells. TCRdb re-called the PCR reads through MiXCR, storing one row per CDR3 protein. Altogether over 10,000 distinct CDR3 sequences are present, roughly 73% being singletons, with the ten largest covering over 9%. For this clonotype: Its antigen is currently unknown.

This chain uses TRBV7-9 with TRBJ2-7; 11 nucleotides line up with TRBD2. The source material was CD4+ T cells from blood, cultured in vitro. This receptor was identified in a human donor who had recovered from COVID-19. CDR3 in amino acids: CASSPTGTSGNPYEQYF. For the CDR3, the DNA is TGTGCCAGCAGCCCAACGGGGACTAGCGGAAATCCTTACGAGCAGTACTTC.